These T cell receptor beta chains were read from a single sample in a study of preoperative IRX-2 immunotherapy in early breast cancer. TCRdb's table, derived via immunoSEQ multiplex PCR, lists solely in-frame clones and lacks some. The profile covers 75,000 to 100,000 clones, with around 86% appearing a single time and roughly 2% taken by the ten largest. The specimen comprised tumor tissue, sampled after IRX-2 immunotherapy. These TCRs come from a human donor with breast cancer. Each CDR3 is given with its conserved first and last residue. The D gene is left open where the match is weak. Not every row has a clone size; where given, it reads once, few, many or a size class.

clone size: -; J gene: TRBJ2-1; D gene: -; V gene: TRBV19; CDR3 protein: CASSVRGYYNEQFF; CDR3 DNA: TGTGCCAGTAGCGTGAGGGGGTACTACAATGAGCAGTTCTTC
clone size: -; J gene: TRBJ1-5; D gene: -; V gene: TRBV30; CDR3 protein: CAWIAKDQGYNQPQHF; CDR3 DNA: TGTGCCTGGATAGCCAAGGACCAGGGGTACAATCAGCCCCAGCATTTT
clone size: once; J gene: TRBJ2-1; D gene: -; V gene: TRBV5-1; CDR3 protein: CASSARTLGESYNEQFF; CDR3 DNA: TGCGCCAGCAGCGCTAGGACTTTGGGAGAATCCTACAATGAGCAGTTCTTC
clone size: -; J gene: TRBJ1-5; D gene: -; V gene: TRBV28; CDR3 protein: CASSEVDGPQHF; CDR3 DNA: TGTGCCAGCAGTGAGGTGGATGGGCCCCAGCATTTT
clone size: -; J gene: TRBJ2-1; D gene: TRBD2; V gene: TRBV29-1; CDR3 protein: CSAPSLAAYNEQFF; CDR3 DNA: TGCAGCGCCCCGAGCCTAGCGGCTTACAATGAGCAGTTCTTC
clone size: -; J gene: TRBJ1-2; D gene: TRBD1; V gene: TRBV6-8; CDR3 protein: CASSYSDRVEGYTF; CDR3 DNA: TGTGCCAGCAGTTACTCCGACAGGGTTGAGGGCTACACCTTC
clone size: -; J gene: TRBJ2-2; D gene: TRBD1; V gene: TRBV6-4; CDR3 protein: CASSYAQGAGTGELFF; CDR3 DNA: TGTGCCAGCAGTTACGCCCAGGGGGCGGGCACCGGGGAGCTGTTTTTT
clone size: -; J gene: TRBJ2-1; D gene: -; V gene: TRBV5-1; CDR3 protein: CASSPRGEKGEQFF; CDR3 DNA: TGCGCCAGCAGTCCGAGAGGTGAGAAGGGTGAGCAGTTCTTC
clone size: once; J gene: TRBJ1-2; D gene: -; V gene: TRBV6-8; CDR3 protein: CASTRAGDGYTF; CDR3 DNA: TGTGCCAGCACGAGGGCAGGAGATGGCTACACCTTC
clone size: -; J gene: TRBJ1-1; D gene: -; V gene: TRBV28; CDR3 protein: CASVDPNTEAFF; CDR3 DNA: TGTGCCAGCGTAGACCCGAACACTGAAGCTTTCTTT
clone size: -; J gene: TRBJ1-1; D gene: -; V gene: TRBV6-8; CDR3 protein: CASSAWIDTEAFF; CDR3 DNA: TGTGCCAGCAGTGCCTGGATAGACACTGAAGCTTTCTTT
clone size: -; J gene: TRBJ1-1; D gene: -; V gene: TRBV10-2; CDR3 protein: CASSSGALNTEAFF; CDR3 DNA: TGCGCCAGCAGCAGCGGGGCATTGAACACTGAAGCTTTCTTT
clone size: -; J gene: TRBJ2-7; D gene: TRBD2; V gene: TRBV11-1; CDR3 protein: CASSSWTSGSEQYF; CDR3 DNA: TGTGCCAGCAGCTCCTGGACTAGCGGGAGCGAGCAGTACTTC
clone size: -; J gene: TRBJ1-4; D gene: -; V gene: TRBV28; CDR3 protein: CASSFYLEGAEKLFF; CDR3 DNA: TGTGCCAGCAGTTTTTACTTGGAGGGAGCAGAAAAACTGTTTTTT
clone size: -; J gene: TRBJ2-1; D gene: TRBD2; V gene: TRBV10-2; CDR3 protein: CASRTSGAGNEQFF; CDR3 DNA: TGCGCCAGCAGGACTAGCGGGGCCGGCAATGAGCAGTTCTTC
clone size: -; J gene: TRBJ1-5; D gene: -; V gene: TRBV30; CDR3 protein: CAWNRDYSNQPQHF; CDR3 DNA: TGTGCCTGGAACAGGGACTATAGCAATCAGCCCCAGCATTTT
clone size: -; J gene: TRBJ2-2; D gene: TRBD2; V gene: TRBV7-1; CDR3 protein: CASSSTPSGGAGELFF; CDR3 DNA: TGTGCCAGCAGCTCCACCCCCAGCGGGGGTGCCGGGGAGCTGTTTTTT
clone size: -; J gene: TRBJ1-3; D gene: -; V gene: TRBV6-8; CDR3 protein: CASSYVLGGAGNTIYF; CDR3 DNA: TGTGCCAGCAGTTACGTTCTCGGGGGGGCCGGAAACACCATATATTTT
clone size: -; J gene: TRBJ1-1; D gene: -; V gene: TRBV6-8; CDR3 protein: CASASRENTEAFF; CDR3 DNA: TGTGCCAGCGCTTCTAGGGAGAACACTGAAGCTTTCTTT
clone size: -; J gene: TRBJ2-3; D gene: TRBD2; V gene: TRBV5-1; CDR3 protein: CASTTTSGSVDADTQYF; CDR3 DNA: TGCGCCAGCACGACGACTAGCGGGAGCGTTGATGCAGATACGCAGTATTTT
clone size: few; J gene: TRBJ2-7; D gene: -; V gene: TRBV28; CDR3 protein: CASTPRAFSVEQYF; CDR3 DNA: TGTGCCAGCACCCCAAGGGCTTTTTCGGTCGAGCAGTACTTC
clone size: many; J gene: TRBJ1-3; D gene: -; V gene: TRBV6-8; CDR3 protein: CASNTWGGYSGNTIYF; CDR3 DNA: TGTGCCAGCAACACCTGGGGCGGATACTCTGGAAACACCATATATTTT
clone size: -; J gene: TRBJ2-2; D gene: TRBD2; V gene: TRBV11-3; CDR3 protein: CASSLGLVSTGELFF; CDR3 DNA: TGTGCCAGCAGCTTGGGACTAGTTTCCACCGGGGAGCTGTTTTTT
clone size: -; J gene: TRBJ1-2; D gene: TRBD1; V gene: TRBV11-3; CDR3 protein: CASRNTRQGPGIGGYTF; CDR3 DNA: TGTGCCAGCAGGAACACAAGACAGGGTCCGGGGATTGGCGGCTACACCTTC
clone size: -; J gene: TRBJ2-1; D gene: TRBD2; V gene: TRBV19; CDR3 protein: CASSTGLAGRAYNEQFF; CDR3 DNA: TGTGCCAGTAGTACCGGACTAGCGGGGCGAGCCTACAATGAGCAGTTCTTC
clone size: -; J gene: TRBJ1-1; D gene: -; V gene: TRBV19; CDR3 protein: CASSKMSPNRGTEAFF; CDR3 DNA: TGTGCCAGTAGTAAAATGAGTCCCAATCGGGGCACTGAAGCTTTCTTT
clone size: -; J gene: TRBJ1-3; D gene: -; V gene: TRBV28; CDR3 protein: CASSFRNSGNTIYF; CDR3 DNA: TGTGCCAGCAGCTTCCGCAACTCTGGAAACACCATATATTTT
clone size: once; J gene: TRBJ2-1; D gene: TRBD1; V gene: TRBV18; CDR3 protein: CASSPQGARNEQFF; CDR3 DNA: TGTGCCAGCTCACCACAGGGGGCGCGGAATGAGCAGTTCTTC
clone size: -; J gene: TRBJ2-1; D gene: -; V gene: TRBV6-7; CDR3 protein: CASSEGGNEQFF; CDR3 DNA: TGTGCCAGCAGTGAAGGCGGCAATGAGCAGTTCTTC
clone size: -; J gene: TRBJ2-2; D gene: -; V gene: TRBV6-8; CDR3 protein: CASSARPVNANTGELFF; CDR3 DNA: TGTGCCAGCAGCGCCAGACCGGTTAACGCGAACACCGGGGAGCTGTTTTTT
clone size: -; J gene: TRBJ1-2; D gene: -; V gene: TRBV28; CDR3 protein: CASSPLVQGRANYGYTF; CDR3 DNA: TGTGCCAGCAGTCCCCTGGTGCAGGGGAGAGCTAACTATGGCTACACCTTC
clone size: -; J gene: TRBJ1-3; D gene: -; V gene: TRBV6-8; CDR3 protein: CASINPSPARSGNTIYF; CDR3 DNA: TGTGCCAGCATAAACCCCAGCCCTGCCCGCTCTGGAAACACCATATATTTT
clone size: -; J gene: TRBJ2-1; D gene: -; V gene: TRBV14; CDR3 protein: CASSQDPAAVEQFF; CDR3 DNA: TGTGCCAGCAGCCAAGATCCCGCGGCGGTTGAGCAGTTCTTC
clone size: -; J gene: TRBJ1-1; D gene: TRBD1; V gene: TRBV10-3; CDR3 protein: CAISEQGVGTEAFF; CDR3 DNA: TGTGCCATCAGTGAGCAGGGGGTAGGCACTGAAGCTTTCTTT
clone size: -; J gene: TRBJ2-7; D gene: -; V gene: TRBV11-3; CDR3 protein: CASSPTGRSYEQYF; CDR3 DNA: TGTGCCAGCAGCCCAACAGGGAGGTCCTACGAGCAGTACTTC
clone size: -; J gene: TRBJ2-3; D gene: -; V gene: TRBV7-1; CDR3 protein: CASSLDERDTQYF; CDR3 DNA: TGTGCCAGCAGCTTAGATGAGAGAGATACGCAGTATTTT
clone size: -; J gene: TRBJ1-3; D gene: -; V gene: TRBV30; CDR3 protein: CAWSAGGNTIYF; CDR3 DNA: TGTGCCTGGAGTGCTGGGGGAAACACCATATATTTT
clone size: -; J gene: TRBJ2-3; D gene: -; V gene: TRBV28; CDR3 protein: CASVGPGSPRPDTQYF; CDR3 DNA: TGTGCCAGCGTTGGCCCGGGCTCCCCCCGGCCAGATACGCAGTATTTT
clone size: -; J gene: TRBJ2-3; D gene: -; V gene: TRBV6-4; CDR3 protein: CASSPQKGDTQYF; CDR3 DNA: TGTGCCAGCAGCCCGCAGAAAGGAGATACGCAGTATTTT
clone size: -; J gene: TRBJ2-7; D gene: TRBD1; V gene: TRBV5-1; CDR3 protein: CASSWAGQGQDEQYF; CDR3 DNA: TGCGCCAGCAGCTGGGCCGGACAGGGGCAGGACGAGCAGTACTTC
clone size: -; J gene: TRBJ1-1; D gene: -; V gene: TRBV22-1; CDR3 protein: CASLRTVPEAFF; CDR3 DNA: TGTGCCAGCCTACGAACCGTCCCTGAAGCTTTCTTT
clone size: few; J gene: TRBJ2-7; D gene: -; V gene: TRBV11-3; CDR3 protein: CASSLVPYRPYEQYF; CDR3 DNA: TGTGCCAGCAGCTTAGTCCCTTATCGCCCCTACGAGCAGTACTTC
clone size: -; J gene: TRBJ1-1; D gene: -; V gene: TRBV5-1; CDR3 protein: CASSLVSGAYTEAFF; CDR3 DNA: TGCGCCAGCAGCTTGGTCTCAGGGGCCTACACTGAAGCTTTCTTT
clone size: -; J gene: TRBJ1-2; D gene: -; V gene: TRBV18; CDR3 protein: CASSPETGYGYTF; CDR3 DNA: TGTGCCAGCTCACCGGAGACAGGCTATGGCTACACCTTC
clone size: -; J gene: TRBJ1-5; D gene: TRBD1; V gene: TRBV10-2; CDR3 protein: CASRGRDSGNQPQHF; CDR3 DNA: TGCGCCAGCAGAGGGAGGGACAGTGGGAATCAGCCCCAGCATTTT
clone size: -; J gene: TRBJ2-2; D gene: -; V gene: TRBV7-1; CDR3 protein: CASRRTGAGELFF; CDR3 DNA: TGTGCCAGCAGGCGTACGGGAGCCGGGGAGCTGTTTTTT
clone size: -; J gene: TRBJ1-2; D gene: -; V gene: TRBV12-5; CDR3 protein: CARTAGKGYGYTF; CDR3 DNA: TGTGCCAGGACCGCCGGGAAGGGATATGGCTACACCTTC